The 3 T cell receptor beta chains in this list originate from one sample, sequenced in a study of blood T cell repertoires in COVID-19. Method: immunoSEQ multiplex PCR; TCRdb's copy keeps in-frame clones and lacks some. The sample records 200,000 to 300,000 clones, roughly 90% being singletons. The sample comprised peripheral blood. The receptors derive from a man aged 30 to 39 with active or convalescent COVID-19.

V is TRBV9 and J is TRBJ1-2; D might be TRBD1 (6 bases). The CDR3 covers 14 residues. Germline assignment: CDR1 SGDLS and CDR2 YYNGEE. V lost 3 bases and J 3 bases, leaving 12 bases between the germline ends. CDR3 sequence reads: CASSGFHRDYGYTF. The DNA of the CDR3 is TGTGCCAGCAGCGGCTTTCACAGGGACTATGGCTACACCTTC.

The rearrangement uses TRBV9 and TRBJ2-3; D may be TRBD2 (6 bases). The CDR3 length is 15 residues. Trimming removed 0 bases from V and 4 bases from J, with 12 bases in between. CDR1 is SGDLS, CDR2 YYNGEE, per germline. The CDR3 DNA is TGTGCCAGCAGCGTAGGACTAGAGCTCCCAGATACGCAGTATTTT. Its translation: CASSVGLELPDTQYF.

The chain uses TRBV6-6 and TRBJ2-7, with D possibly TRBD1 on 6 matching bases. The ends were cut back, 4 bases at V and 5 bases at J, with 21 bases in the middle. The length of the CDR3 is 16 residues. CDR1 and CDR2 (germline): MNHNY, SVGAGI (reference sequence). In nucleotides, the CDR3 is TGTGCCAGCAGTTCCCGGACAGCCACAGGAACTAACGAGCAGTACTTC. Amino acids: CASSSRTATGTNEQYF.